This entry lists 10 T cell receptor beta chains sequenced from one sample in a study of blood T cells in healthy people across ages (dated by TCRdb to the mid-2010s). Library construction relied on 5' RACE. The sequencer listed for this sample is Illumina HiSeq 2500. The second PCR ran for about 6 to 11 cycles and used a J-beta primer mix along with a sample-barcoded 5' primer. TCRdb took the public reads, trimmed them with fastp at Q25, ran MiXCR for clone calling and kept in-frame beta chains. Each entry is one CDR3 protein sequence, shown with its most common DNA and genes. The sample table holds a few hundred thousand distinct CDR3 sequences, of which roughly half were seen once. The top ten clonotypes cover under 65% of the sample. Sequencing input: blood. These receptors came from a man in his sixties in good health.

In its sample, this clonotype was seen once. The gene calls are TRBV9 and TRBJ2-5; 8 bases match TRBD2. The germline V gene has CDR1 SGDLS and CDR2 YYNGEE. The CDR3 has 16 amino acids. Losses at the gene ends were 0 bases for V and 5 bases for J; bases not matched to a gene: 9. In nucleotides, the CDR3 is TGTGCCAGCAGCGTAGCTCCGGGGGGGCCGGTGGAGACCCAGTACTTC. Translated, it gives CASSVAPGGPVETQYF. The full variable domain, its missing parts supplied by reference TRBV9 and TRBJ2-5, is DSGVTQTPKHLITATGQRVTLRCSPRSGDLSVYWYQQSLDQGLQFLIQYYNGEERAKGNILERFSAQQFPDLHSELNLSSLELGDSALYFCASSVAPGGPVETQYFGPGTRLLVL.

The table lists this clonotype with many counts. This chain connects TRBV10-1 to TRBJ2-3; unclear D gene. The CDR3 consists of 12 residues. The germline V gene encodes CDR1 WNHNN and CDR2 SYGVQD (reference sequence). Trimming shortened V by 1 base and J by 5 bases, and 4 bases separated the two germline ends. CDR3 residues: CASSELGDTQYF. As DNA, the CDR3 is TGCGCCAGCAGTGAGTTGGGAGATACGCAGTATTTT.

The V call is TRBV6-5, the J call TRBJ2-1, with 10 bases matching TRBD2. CDR3 length equals 17 residues. The V gene end was trimmed by 1 base and the J gene end by 13 bases; junction bases not matched to a gene: 16. Germline V gene data show CDR1 as MNHEY and CDR2 as SVGAGI. The CDR3 DNA reads as TGTGCCAGCAGTTACTACGGGGTAGCGGGGGGAGGGGAGACCCAGTTCTTC. Its translation: CASSYYGVAGGGETQFF.

This clonotype came up once. This chain connects TRBV27 to TRBJ1-2, with D maybe TRBD1 (5 bases). The length of the CDR3 is 15 residues. Trimming shortened V by 5 bases and J by 3 bases, and 16 bases separated the two germline ends. Germline V gene sequence: CDR1 MNHEY, CDR2 SMNVEV (reference sequence). CDR3 amino acids: CASSLSRGADYGYTF. For the CDR3, the DNA is TGTGCCAGCAGTCTGTCCCGGGGCGCCGACTATGGCTACACCTTC.

The rearrangement joins TRBV7-2 to TRBJ1-5, with 7 bases aligning to TRBD1. The CDR3 extends over 15 amino acids. V shed 5 bases and J 3 bases; nucleotides not matched to a gene: 7. Germline V CDR1 and CDR2: SGHTA, FQGNSA. The CDR3: CASSPATGYNQPQHF. CDR3 nucleotides: TGTGCCAGCAGCCCTGCGACAGGGTACAATCAGCCCCAGCATTTT.

This clonotype was recorded many times. The J gene is TRBJ2-7, the V gene TRBV11-2, with 9 bases that match TRBD1. V shed 9 bases and J 5 bases; nucleotides not matched to a gene: 8. Per germline, CDR1 SGHAT and CDR2 FQNNGV. The CDR3 consists of 13 residues. The CDR3 is CASYSGQGNEQYF. In DNA form, the CDR3 reads TGTGCCAGTTATTCGGGACAGGGTAACGAGCAGTACTTC.

The rearrangement links TRBV2 to TRBJ1-6; 7 positions agree with TRBD1. Germline CDR1 is SNHLY and CDR2 is FYNNEI. The CDR3 loop spans 15 amino acids. V lost 8 bases, J lost 7 bases, and 11 bases stayed unmatched. The chain's CDR3 is CASGGEQGPNSPLHF. The CDR3 DNA sequence: TGTGCCAGCGGGGGAGAACAGGGGCCCAATTCACCCCTCCACTTT.

The chain uses TRBV14 and TRBJ1-4; 8 bases match TRBD1. The CDR3 length is 15 residues. Per the germline V gene, CDR1 is SGHDN and CDR2 is FVKESK. J gave up 8 bases and V 4 bases, and 9 bases lay outside the gene matches. CDR3 coding DNA: TGTGCCAGCAGCCGAAGACAGGGGCTTGGCGAAAAACTGTTTTTT. This translates into CASSRRQGLGEKLFF.

This clonotype has only a few counts. The CDR3 is CATSDPGRRGDTQYF. The CDR3 bases are TGTGCCACCAGTGACCCCGGACGGAGGGGAGATACGCAGTATTTT. The chain joins TRBV24-1 to TRBJ2-3; a possible D gene is TRBD2 (6 bases). From germline, CDR1 is KGHDR and CDR2 SFDVKD. This CDR3 region has 15 residues. Trimming pared 4 bases from V and 5 bases from J, leaving 15 bases between.

This clonotype was detected a few times. CDR3 in DNA: TGTGCCAGCAGCGCCAACAGGGGGGATCAGCCCCAGCATTTT. Its translation is CASSANRGDQPQHF. The chain employs TRBV7-6 and TRBJ1-5; 8 nucleotides align to TRBD1. V shed 5 bases, J shed 5 bases, and the junction held 5 bases outside the gene matches. Germline V gives CDR1 SGHVS, CDR2 FNYEAQ. This CDR3 contains 14 residues.